The 20 T cell receptor beta chains listed next were all sequenced from one sample in a study of beta chain features in type 1 diabetes. These receptors have no known antigen. The study, taken as a whole, reports: Significant though moderate, a shortening of TCRB CDR3s appeared in all four CD4+ subsets of Type 1 diabetes patients.

Of the isolated RNA, all was reverse transcribed, and so the sequenced material was expressed TCRB transcripts. Profiling relied on immunoSEQ multiplex PCR, and the TCRdb table lists in-frame clones only, not all of them. The table has around 340,000 clones, around 8.5% seen once. The specimen sequenced was central memory CD4+ T cells from blood. Receptor source: a young man with type 1 diabetes.

The V and J genes are TRBV27 and TRBJ2-2, with TRBD1 as a possible D gene (5 bases). Trimming took 7 bases from V and 4 from J, leaving 10 bases between them. The germline V gene has CDR1 MNHEY and CDR2 SMNVEV (reference sequence). CDR3 length: 13 residues. The CDR3 DNA sequence: TGTGCCAGCACCCAGGGTGGCACCGGGGAGCTGTTTTTT. This sequence encodes CASTQGGTGELFF.

This chain uses TRBV19 with TRBJ1-1; D gene uncertain. CDR3 length equals 13 residues. V lost 0 bases and J lost 1, with 3 bases in between. CDR1 and CDR2 from the germline V gene are LNHDA and SQIVND (reference sequence). CDR3 nucleotides: TGTGCCAGTAGTATAGAGGGGAACACTGAAGCTTTCTTT. It translates to CASSIEGNTEAFF.

The chain has TRBV9 and TRBJ1-3; D unclear. CDR1 is SGDLS and CDR2 is YYNGEE in the germline V gene. The CDR3 is 16 amino acids. V was clipped by 0 bases and J by 0 bases, with 10 bases between them. CDR3 coding DNA: TGTGCCAGCAGCGTAGATTATGGCTACTCTGGAAACACCATATATTTT. It yields the protein CASSVDYGYSGNTIYF.

This chain links TRBV29-1 with TRBJ1-1, with TRBD1 identical over 7 bases. Germline V gene sequence: CDR1 SQVTM, CDR2 ANQGSEA. This CDR3 contains 13 residues. After removal of 7 bases from V and 5 bases from J, the junction contained 10 bases not matched to a gene. In nucleotides, the CDR3 is TGCAGCGGCGACAGGGCAGGGGGAACTGAAGCTTTCTTT. It is translated as CSGDRAGGTEAFF.

This clone turned up a few times. Here the CDR3 reads CSVELLAGAGDTQYF. CDR3 DNA: TGCAGCGTTGAACTGCTAGCGGGGGCAGGGGATACGCAGTATTTT. The rearrangement joins TRBV29-1 to TRBJ2-3; 10 bases match TRBD2. J was trimmed by 6 bases and V by 2 bases; bases with no gene match: 8. Germline V lookup: CDR1 SQVTM, CDR2 ANQGSEA. CDR3 length: 15 amino acids.

The chain joins TRBV6-1 to TRBJ1-5; tentatively, D is TRBD1 (5 bases). This CDR3 comprises 14 residues. The V gene's germline CDR1 is MNHNS and CDR2 SASEGT. V was trimmed by 6 bases and J by 1 base, leaving 10 bases between them. The CDR3: CASRGLSSNQPQHF. The CDR3 DNA reads TGTGCCAGCAGGGGACTGAGCAGCAATCAGCCCCAGCATTTT.

CDR3 sequence reads: CASSPYEQGINEQYF. The CDR3 nucleotides read TGTGCCAGCAGTCCATATGAACAGGGGATCAACGAGCAGTACTTC. The chain links TRBV28 to TRBJ2-7; 7 bases are a match to TRBD1. The trim removed 5 bases at V and 5 bases at J, leaving 12 bases unmatched. The V gene's germline CDR1 is MDHEN and CDR2 SYDVKM. CDR3 length: 15 amino acids.

In nucleotides, the CDR3 is TGTGCCAGCAGCTTAGAAGTAGGCGAGCAGTACTTC. It yields the protein CASSLEVGEQYF. This chain links TRBV7-2 with TRBJ2-7; D is undetermined. This CDR3 has 12 amino acids. Trimming cost V 1 base and J 6 bases, with 7 bases left between them. Germline V gives CDR1 SGHTA, CDR2 FQGNSA.

The rearrangement joins TRBV6-1 to TRBJ2-7; D is undetermined. Germline loops: CDR1 MNHNS, CDR2 SASEGT. The CDR3 contains 11 residues. Deletions cut 5 bases from V and 2 bases from J, with 4 bases between. In nucleotides, the CDR3 is TGTGCCAGCAGTCCGACCTACGAGCAGTACTTC. This encodes CASSPTYEQYF.

Details on this clone: The same CDR3 arises from other DNA sequences in this sample as well. This rearrangement joins TRBV28 to TRBJ1-5; 7 bases map to TRBD1. V trimming: 8 bases; J trimming: 7 bases; junction bases outside the gene matches: 5. The CDR3 is made up of 12 amino acids. Germline V gene lookup returns CDR1 MDHEN and CDR2 SYDVKM. This CDR3 is CASRTGSQPQHF. The CDR3 DNA reads TGTGCCAGCCGGACAGGTTCCCAGCCCCAGCATTTT.

The V call is TRBV11-2, the J call TRBJ1-5; 7 bases are shared with TRBD1. The CDR3 covers 14 residues. In germline, CDR1 is SGHAT, CDR2 FQNNGV. The J segment lost 2 bases and the V segment lost 5 bases, leaving 3 bases of the junction unmatched. The CDR3 is CASSRDRGNQPQHF. CDR3 in DNA: TGTGCCAGCAGCCGTGACAGGGGCAATCAGCCCCAGCATTTT.

The V and J genes are TRBV5-1 and TRBJ2-3; TRBD2 might be the D (7 bases). V lost 1 base to trimming and J lost 3 bases, with 12 bases between them. Germline assignment: CDR1 SGHRS and CDR2 YFSETQ. This CDR3 spans 15 amino acids. CDR3 loop: CASSLMGGLTDTQYF. CDR3 DNA: TGCGCCAGCAGCTTGATGGGGGGGCTGACAGATACGCAGTATTTT.

CDR3 in DNA: TGTGCCAGCATGCTACCGGCGGCGAGCACTGAAGCTTTCTTT. It specifies CASMLPAASTEAFF. This chain connects TRBV6-5 to TRBJ1-1, with D hard to call. This CDR3 comprises 14 residues. CDR1 MNHEY and CDR2 SVGAGI come from the germline V gene. V was trimmed by 7 bases and J by 4 bases, leaving 16 bases between them.

V usage is TRBV18 and J usage is TRBJ1-2, with 8 bases matching TRBD1. CDR3 length: 15 residues. Germline loops: CDR1 KGHSH, CDR2 LQKENI. V gave up 2 bases and J gave up 2 bases; unmatched junction bases: 4. CDR3 residues: CASSPTGQVNYGYTF. The CDR3, as DNA: TGTGCCAGCTCACCAACGGGACAGGTGAACTATGGCTACACCTTC.

This clone has a count of ten or more. The genes are TRBV18 and TRBJ2-2; 10 bases agree with TRBD1. The V segment lost 3 bases and the J segment 6 bases; nucleotides outside the gene matches: 10. This CDR3 region has 17 residues. Germline CDR1 and CDR2: KGHSH and LQKENI. The chain's CDR3 is CASSPFRDRGRSGELFF. Here the CDR3 DNA reads TGTGCCAGCTCACCCTTTCGGGACAGGGGAAGATCCGGGGAGCTGTTTTTT.

In this sample, this clone turned up many times. The CDR3 sequence: CASNLRGRTDTQYF. The CDR3 nucleotides are TGCGCCAGCAACCTGCGGGGAAGGACAGATACGCAGTATTTT. The chain has TRBV10-2 and TRBJ2-3, with D possibly being TRBD2 (6 bases). V was trimmed by 7 bases and J by 3 bases, leaving 14 bases between them. CDR3 length: 14 amino acids. Germline CDR1 WSHSY, CDR2 SAAADI.

The chain uses TRBV6-6 and TRBJ1-4; D is possibly TRBD1 (6 bases). V lost 7 bases, J lost 0 bases, and 12 bases lay in between. This CDR3 comprises 15 residues. Germline-derived CDR1 and CDR2 are MNHNY and SVGAGI (reference sequence). CDR3 DNA: TGTGCCAGCATTCTAGGACAGTCAACTAATGAAAAACTGTTTTTT. It codes for CASILGQSTNEKLFF.

The chain combines TRBV7-2 with TRBJ2-5; D unclear. Trimming removed 5 bases at V and 2 bases at J, with 12 bases between. The CDR3 is 14 amino acids. CDR1 SGHTA and CDR2 FQGNSA come from the germline V gene. Here the CDR3 DNA reads TGTGCCAGCAGCCCGACGCTTGTTCAAGAGACCCAGTACTTC. It translates to CASSPTLVQETQYF.

Only a few counts were recorded for this clone. V and J are TRBV29-1 and TRBJ2-7; D might be TRBD1 (5 bases). Germline V lookup: CDR1 SQVTM, CDR2 ANQGSEA. The V and J ends lost 4 bases and 6 bases respectively, with 19 bases between them. The CDR3 length is 14 residues. The CDR3 region is CSVVSGGTQGEQYF. CDR3 sequence (DNA): TGCAGCGTTGTGAGTGGCGGAACCCAGGGCGAGCAGTACTTC.

This clone appeared a few times. This chain uses TRBV29-1 with TRBJ1-2; the match to TRBD1 covers 9 bases. This CDR3 has 14 amino acids. J was trimmed by 6 bases and V by 8 bases; bases with no gene match: 13. Per germline, CDR1 SQVTM and CDR2 ANQGSEA. CDR3 nucleotides: TGCAGCACCTCTTACCGGACAGGGGTTGATGGCTACACCTTC. It is translated as CSTSYRTGVDGYTF.